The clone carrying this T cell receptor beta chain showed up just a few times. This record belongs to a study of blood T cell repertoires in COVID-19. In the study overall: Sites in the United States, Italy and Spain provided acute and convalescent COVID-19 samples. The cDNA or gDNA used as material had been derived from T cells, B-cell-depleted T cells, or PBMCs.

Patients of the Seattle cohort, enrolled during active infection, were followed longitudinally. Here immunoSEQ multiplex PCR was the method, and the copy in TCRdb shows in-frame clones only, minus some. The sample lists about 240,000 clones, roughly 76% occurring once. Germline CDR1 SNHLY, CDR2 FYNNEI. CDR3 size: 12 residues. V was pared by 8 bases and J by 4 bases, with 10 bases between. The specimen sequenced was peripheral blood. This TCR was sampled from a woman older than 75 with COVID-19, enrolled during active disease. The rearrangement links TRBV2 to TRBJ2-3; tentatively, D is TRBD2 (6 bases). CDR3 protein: CASRLGSDTQYF. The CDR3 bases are TGTGCCAGCCGACTAGGATCAGATACGCAGTATTTT.